This is a list of T cell receptor beta chains from one sample in a study of blood T cell repertoires in COVID-19. TCRdb keeps only in-frame clones here, not all; method: immunoSEQ multiplex PCR. The sample includes tens of thousands of clones, 70% to 85% seen only once; the top ten take 4% to 5.5%. The specimen sequenced was peripheral blood. The receptors stem from a man between 50 and 59 years old with active COVID-19. Both conserved end residues are part of each CDR3. Each record gives: D gene, J gene, V gene, clone size, CDR3 protein, CDR3 DNA. D genes are given only for firm matches. The size entry is marked missing in some rows and otherwise reads once, few, many or a size class.

.	TRBJ2-1	TRBV9	few	CASSVASIPYNEQFF	TGTGCCAGCAGCGTCGCAAGCATCCCCTACAATGAGCAGTTCTTC
.	TRBJ2-2	TRBV4-2	.	CASSQGTGRAGELFF	TGTGCCAGCAGCCAAGGAACAGGAAGGGCCGGGGAGCTGTTTTTT
.	TRBJ2-7	TRBV5-1	.	CASSLTAGTYEQYF	TGCGCCAGCAGCCTGACGGCGGGAACCTACGAGCAGTACTTC
.	TRBJ1-4	TRBV9	.	CASSFRTRENEKLFF	TGTGCCAGCAGCTTTAGGACAAGAGAAAATGAAAAACTGTTTTTT
TRBD1	TRBJ2-2	TRBV24-1	few	CATDPGQGSGELFF	TGTGCCACCGATCCGGGACAGGGGTCCGGGGAGCTGTTTTTT
TRBD1	TRBJ2-1	TRBV6-5	.	CASSPTGNSYNEQFF	TGTGCCAGCAGCCCGACAGGGAACTCCTACAATGAGCAGTTCTTC
TRBD2	TRBJ2-2	TRBV7-8	once	CASSLSQRGTGELFF	TGTGCCAGCAGCTTATCTCAGCGGGGTACCGGGGAGCTGTTTTTT
.	TRBJ1-1	TRBV5-1	.	CASSGPGGNTEAFF	TGCGCCAGCAGCGGTCCGGGAGGGAACACTGAAGCTTTCTTT
.	TRBJ1-1	TRBV23-1	.	CASSQLYMNTEAFF	TGCGCCAGCAGTCAACTGTATATGAACACTGAAGCTTTCTTT
.	TRBJ2-1	TRBV24-1	.	CATSDQQGWGEQFF	TGTGCCACCAGTGATCAACAGGGATGGGGTGAGCAGTTCTTC
.	TRBJ2-7	TRBV4-1	.	CASSQVRQGTYEQYF	TGCGCCAGCAGCCAGGTGCGTCAGGGAACGTACGAGCAGTACTTC
TRBD1	TRBJ2-5	TRBV6-6	.	CASSLRGQGRETQYF	TGTGCCAGCAGTTTGCGGGGACAGGGAAGGGAGACCCAGTACTTC
.	TRBJ2-7	TRBV7-2	once	CASSLTPGEEQYF	TGTGCCAGCAGCTTAACCCCAGGGGAGGAGCAGTACTTC
TRBD1	TRBJ1-5	TRBV23-1	once	CASTPGGRRMSKCYSNQPQHF	TGCGCCAGCACCCCAGGGGGCCGTCGCATGAGCAAGTGTTATAGCAATCAGCCCCAGCATTTT
TRBD2	TRBJ2-1	TRBV4-1	.	CASRGASGGNEQFF	TGCGCCAGCAGGGGGGCTAGCGGGGGTAATGAGCAGTTCTTC
TRBD2	TRBJ2-5	TRBV4-2	.	CASSRGAGEGETQYF	TGTGCCAGCAGCCGGGGAGCGGGGGAGGGAGAGACCCAGTACTTC
.	TRBJ2-7	TRBV6-4	.	CASRALGTPTIYEQYF	TGTGCCAGCAGGGCCCTGGGGACTCCAACTATCTACGAGCAGTACTTC
TRBD2	TRBJ2-1	TRBV24-1	.	CATSDLKGGGAYNEQFF	TGTGCCACCAGTGATTTGAAGGGCGGGGGGGCTTACAATGAGCAGTTCTTC
.	TRBJ1-5	TRBV18	.	CASSPRPSPRDQPQHF	TGTGCCAGCTCACCGAGGCCCTCTCCTCGGGATCAGCCCCAGCATTTT
.	TRBJ2-4	TRBV2	.	CASSGTDPLAKNIQYF	TGTGCCAGCAGTGGGACAGACCCCCTAGCCAAAAACATTCAGTACTTC
TRBD2	TRBJ2-5	TRBV28	.	CASTPGGQETQYF	TGTGCCAGCACCCCGGGGGGACAAGAGACCCAGTACTTC
.	TRBJ1-5	TRBV7-2	.	CASSPSPGDQPQHF	TGTGCCAGCAGCCCCTCGCCGGGGGATCAGCCCCAGCATTTT
TRBD2	TRBJ2-5	TRBV10-3	.	CAISTFAGGSETQYF	TGTGCCATCAGCACTTTTGCGGGGGGCTCAGAGACCCAGTACTTC
.	TRBJ2-2	TRBV27	.	CASSRSSGQNTGELFF	TGTGCCAGCAGCCGATCTTCGGGACAGAACACCGGGGAGCTGTTTTTT
.	TRBJ2-2	TRBV6-4	.	CASSPQGTGELFF	TGTGCCAGCAGCCCCCAGGGGACCGGGGAGCTGTTTTTT
TRBD1	TRBJ1-1	TRBV7-9	few	CASSLDRSKTGPLGTEAFF	TGTGCCAGCAGCTTAGATAGGTCAAAGACAGGGCCCTTGGGCACTGAAGCTTTCTTT
TRBD2	TRBJ2-3	TRBV7-9	once	CASSLDAGGGSTDTQYF	TGTGCCAGCAGCTTAGATGCGGGGGGTGGAAGCACAGATACGCAGTATTTT
TRBD1	TRBJ1-3	TRBV18	once	CASSGRQGSGNTIYF	TGTGCCAGCTCGGGGCGACAGGGCTCTGGAAACACCATATATTTT
.	TRBJ1-5	TRBV5-1	.	CASSPDTGNQPQHF	TGCGCCAGCAGCCCTGACACCGGCAATCAGCCCCAGCATTTT
TRBD1	TRBJ2-2	TRBV2	few	CASNAGTGSTGELFF	TGTGCCAGCAACGCCGGGACAGGGTCCACCGGGGAGCTGTTTTTT
.	TRBJ1-1	TRBV7-2	.	CASSLTGTDTEAFF	TGTGCCAGCAGCTTAACGGGGACTGACACTGAAGCTTTCTTT
.	TRBJ1-1	TRBV5-1	.	CASSLDTGSTEAFF	TGCGCCAGCAGCTTGGACACAGGGTCCACTGAAGCTTTCTTT
TRBD1	TRBJ2-4	TRBV5-6	.	CASSAGQGERNIQYF	TGTGCCAGCAGCGCCGGACAGGGGGAGAGAAACATTCAGTACTTC
TRBD2	TRBJ2-5	TRBV5-1	once	CASSLRSGGVEETQYF	TGCGCCAGCAGCTTGAGAAGCGGGGGGGTCGAAGAGACCCAGTACTTC
TRBD1	TRBJ1-6	TRBV7-2	.	CASSGTGFYNSPLHF	TGTGCCAGCAGCGGGACAGGGTTTTATAATTCACCCCTCCACTTT
TRBD1	TRBJ2-7	TRBV6-6	few	CASSYRDRGDEQYF	TGTGCCAGCAGTTACAGGGACAGGGGTGACGAGCAGTACTTC
TRBD1	TRBJ1-3	TRBV27	.	CASSSRTGNTIYF	TGTGCCAGCAGTTCCAGGACAGGGAACACCATATATTTT
.	TRBJ1-3	TRBV5-8	.	CASSQRVAGNTIYF	TGTGCCAGCAGCCAGAGGGTGGCTGGAAACACCATATATTTT
.	TRBJ1-2	TRBV4-1	.	CASSQDLIQNYGYTF	TGCGCCAGCAGCCAAGATCTTATACAGAACTATGGCTACACCTTC
TRBD1	TRBJ2-7	TRBV5-8	.	CASSFGTGVSYEQYF	TGTGCCAGCAGCTTTGGGACAGGGGTATCCTACGAGCAGTACTTC
.	TRBJ2-2	TRBV19	once	CASSIRPPGVDTGELFF	TGTGCCAGTAGTATACGGCCTCCCGGGGTGGACACCGGGGAGCTGTTTTTT
.	TRBJ1-6	TRBV12-3/TRBV12-4	few	CASSTSPRSPLHF	TGTGCCAGCTCAACATCCCCCAGGTCACCCCTCCACTTT
TRBD1	TRBJ2-4	TRBV6-6	.	CASSYSGGQGLDF	TGTGCCAGCAGTTACTCCGGAGGACAGGGGCTTGACTTC
TRBD1	TRBJ1-2	TRBV7-9	.	CASSRIQGAYGYTF	TGTGCCAGCAGCCGCATACAGGGGGCCTATGGCTACACCTTC
.	TRBJ2-6	TRBV11-2	.	CASSLEVAGANVLTF	TGTGCCAGCAGCTTAGAAGTAGCTGGGGCCAACGTCCTGACTTTC
TRBD2	TRBJ2-3	TRBV5-4	.	CASSSSSGGVDTDTQYF	TGTGCCAGCAGCTCATCTAGCGGGGGGGTCGACACAGATACGCAGTATTTT
TRBD2	TRBJ2-3	TRBV6-5	.	CASSYWAGGSTDTQYF	TGTGCCAGCAGTTACTGGGCGGGGGGGAGCACAGATACGCAGTATTTT
TRBD1	TRBJ2-3	TRBV7-9	.	CAGERTGPDTQYF	TGTGCGGGGGAAAGGACAGGCCCAGATACGCAGTATTTT
TRBD2	TRBJ2-1	TRBV2	once	CASSGRTSGGYNEQFF	TGTGCCAGCAGTGGTAGGACTAGCGGGGGCTACAATGAGCAGTTCTTC
TRBD1	TRBJ1-5	TRBV4-1	.	CASSVDRGIGQPQHF	TGCGCCAGCAGCGTCGACAGGGGAATTGGTCAGCCCCAGCATTTT
.	TRBJ1-5	TRBV7-9	once	CASSPPGQVNQPQHF	TGTGCCAGCAGCCCACCGGGACAAGTCAATCAGCCCCAGCATTTT
.	TRBJ1-2	TRBV5-4	.	CASSLVQGERGYTF	TGTGCCAGCAGCTTGGTGCAGGGCGAAAGGGGCTACACCTTC
.	TRBJ1-2	TRBV4-2	.	CASSQELLNYGYTF	TGTGCCAGCAGCCAAGAGCTACTTAACTATGGCTACACCTTC
.	TRBJ1-4	TRBV15	.	CATSRGEGGEKLFF	TGTGCCACCAGCAGAGGGGAGGGAGGTGAAAAACTGTTTTTT
TRBD2	TRBJ2-2	TRBV5-1	.	CASSKAVGGTGELFF	TGCGCCAGCAGCAAGGCCGTGGGAGGGACCGGGGAGCTGTTTTTT
.	TRBJ2-1	TRBV9	.	CASSVRTSGEQFF	TGTGCCAGCAGCGTCCGGACTTCCGGTGAGCAGTTCTTC
.	TRBJ2-7	TRBV6-1	once	CASSAGRGGRIDEQYF	TGTGCCAGCAGTGCGGGGAGGGGGGGGCGAATAGACGAGCAGTACTTC